This is a list of T cell receptor beta chains from one sample in a study of shared clonotypes between healthy human individuals. Sequencing used immunoSEQ multiplex PCR; TCRdb keeps in-frame clones, though not all of them. This table has about 2 million clones, over 85% appearing once. The material sequenced was naive CD4+ T cells sorted from blood. The source of these receptors is a man between 18 and 35 years old in good health. The CDR3 runs from the conserved cysteine through the conserved F or W. Each record gives: J gene, clone size, V gene, D gene, CDR3 DNA, CDR3 protein. D genes are given only for firm matches. The size entry is marked missing in some rows and otherwise reads once, few, many or a size class.

J: TRBJ2-3
size: -
V: TRBV7-9
D: -
DNA: TGTGCCAGCAGCTTAATAGACCGCGGGCAGTATTTT
CDR3: CASSLIDRGQYF

J: TRBJ2-1
size: -
V: TRBV6-1
D: -
DNA: TGTGCCAGCAGTGAAATGGGGGGCCCTTACTTTTACAATGAGCAGTTCTTC
CDR3: CASSEMGGPYFYNEQFF

J: TRBJ2-2
size: -
V: TRBV5-1
D: TRBD2
DNA: TGCGCCAGCAGCTCCGGGACTAGCGGGTCTGAGCTGTTTTTT
CDR3: CASSSGTSGSELFF

J: TRBJ1-5
size: -
V: TRBV2
D: -
DNA: TGTGCCAGCAGGTTTTCGGGGGCCCAGCCCCAGCATTTT
CDR3: CASRFSGAQPQHF

J: TRBJ2-5
size: -
V: TRBV5-1
D: TRBD2
DNA: TGCGCCAGCAGCAAAGGGACTAGCGGGTTCGAGACCCAGTACTTC
CDR3: CASSKGTSGFETQYF

J: TRBJ1-3
size: -
V: TRBV5-6
D: -
DNA: TGTGCCAGCAGCTTTGATGGGGGCCAAAAAAACACCATATATTTT
CDR3: CASSFDGGQKNTIYF

J: TRBJ1-6
size: -
V: TRBV19
D: -
DNA: TGTGCCAGTAGTACGGGACCCAATTATTCACCCCTCCACTTT
CDR3: CASSTGPNYSPLHF

J: TRBJ1-2
size: -
V: TRBV6-5
D: TRBD1
DNA: TGTGCCAGCAGTCGATCGGGACAGACCTTTCATGGCTACACCTTC
CDR3: CASSRSGQTFHGYTF

J: TRBJ2-5
size: -
V: TRBV25-1
D: TRBD1
DNA: TGTGCCAGCAGTGAAGTGACAGGGAGAAGAGAGACCCAGTACTTC
CDR3: CASSEVTGRRETQYF

J: TRBJ1-1
size: -
V: TRBV25-1
D: -
DNA: TGTGCCAGCGGGGGAAACACTGAAGCTTTCTTT
CDR3: CASGGNTEAFF

J: TRBJ1-2
size: -
V: TRBV14
D: -
DNA: TGTGCCAGCAGCCCGGGAGCACTTAGGGCGGCCTATGGCTACACCTTC
CDR3: CASSPGALRAAYGYTF

J: TRBJ1-2
size: -
V: TRBV18
D: -
DNA: TGTGCCAGCTCACCCGGACGGAGAAACTATGGCTACACCTTC
CDR3: CASSPGRRNYGYTF

J: TRBJ2-7
size: -
V: TRBV6-5
D: TRBD2
DNA: TGTGCCAGCGGTGGGGGGGGCTCCTACGAGCAGTACTTC
CDR3: CASGGGGSYEQYF

J: TRBJ1-2
size: once
V: TRBV6-4
D: -
DNA: TGTGCCAGCAGTGCCGACGGGGGCTATGGCTACACCTTC
CDR3: CASSADGGYGYTF

J: TRBJ1-1
size: -
V: TRBV30
D: -
DNA: TGTGCTTGGAGACGGGGCGCGAACACTGAAGCTTTCTTT
CDR3: CAWRRGANTEAFF

J: TRBJ1-6
size: -
V: TRBV4-1
D: -
DNA: TGCGCCAGCAGCCAAGTAGGCGACAGAAATAATTCACCCCTCCACTTT
CDR3: CASSQVGDRNNSPLHF

J: TRBJ2-7
size: -
V: TRBV18
D: -
DNA: TGTGCCAGCTCACCCCTCAGGGCAGGTAGCGACGAGCAGTACTTC
CDR3: CASSPLRAGSDEQYF

J: TRBJ2-3
size: -
V: TRBV29-1
D: TRBD1
DNA: TGCAGCGTTCGACAGGGGGCGTCAGATACGCAGTATTTT
CDR3: CSVRQGASDTQYF

J: TRBJ2-7
size: -
V: TRBV7-2
D: -
DNA: TGTGCCAGCAGCCGGTCCTACGAGCAGTACTTC
CDR3: CASSRSYEQYF

J: TRBJ2-1
size: -
V: TRBV28
D: TRBD1
DNA: TGTGCCAGCAGTTCCGCGACAGGGAAGAGCTCCTACAATGAGCAGTTCTTC
CDR3: CASSSATGKSSYNEQFF

J: TRBJ1-5
size: -
V: TRBV29-1
D: TRBD1
DNA: TGCAGCGCATCGGGACAGGGAAGCAATCAGCCCCAGCATTTT
CDR3: CSASGQGSNQPQHF

J: TRBJ2-5
size: -
V: TRBV7-9
D: TRBD2
DNA: TGTGCCAGCAGCTCCGGTCGGCCTAGCGGCCAAGAGACCCAGTACTTC
CDR3: CASSSGRPSGQETQYF

J: TRBJ1-2
size: once
V: TRBV7-2
D: -
DNA: TGTGCCAGCAGCCCCAGGATCCCCTACGGCTACACCTTC
CDR3: CASSPRIPYGYTF

J: TRBJ2-7
size: -
V: TRBV7-9
D: -
DNA: TGTGCCAGCAGCTTAGTCCGAGACGAGCAGTACTTC
CDR3: CASSLVRDEQYF

J: TRBJ2-7
size: many
V: TRBV29-1
D: -
DNA: TGCAGCGTTGAAGGCCGGTTCTCCTACGAGCAGTACTTC
CDR3: CSVEGRFSYEQYF

J: TRBJ2-7
size: -
V: TRBV4-1
D: -
DNA: TGCGCCAGCAGCCGATGGCCCCGGGACCAAGCCTACGAGCAGTACTTC
CDR3: CASSRWPRDQAYEQYF

J: TRBJ2-3
size: once
V: TRBV28
D: TRBD1
DNA: TGTGCCAGCAGTTTATTGGACAGGGGAGCGACAGATACGCAGTATTTT
CDR3: CASSLLDRGATDTQYF

J: TRBJ1-2
size: -
V: TRBV6-5
D: -
DNA: TGTGCCAGCAGTTACTCCGGGGTGCCCAACTATGGCTACACCTTC
CDR3: CASSYSGVPNYGYTF

J: TRBJ1-1
size: -
V: TRBV5-6
D: -
DNA: TGTGCCAGCAGCTTCGTCCTCGGCGCTGAAGCTTTCTTT
CDR3: CASSFVLGAEAFF

J: TRBJ1-4
size: -
V: TRBV5-1
D: -
DNA: TGCGCCAGCAGCCGCGCCGGGACACTAAATGAAAAACTGTTTTTT
CDR3: CASSRAGTLNEKLFF

J: TRBJ1-1
size: -
V: TRBV5-1
D: -
DNA: TGCGCCAGCAGCGTGCAAGGGGCCAGTGAAGCTTTCTTT
CDR3: CASSVQGASEAFF

J: TRBJ1-1
size: -
V: TRBV4-1
D: -
DNA: TGCGCCAGCAGCCAAGAGCAGGGGAGAAGGGGCACTGAAGCTTTCTTT
CDR3: CASSQEQGRRGTEAFF

J: TRBJ2-1
size: -
V: TRBV2
D: -
DNA: TGTGCCAGCACGGACTTTATGTACAATGAGCAGTTCTTC
CDR3: CASTDFMYNEQFF

J: TRBJ2-4
size: -
V: TRBV7-2
D: TRBD1
DNA: TGTGCCAGCAGCCATTACGGACAGGAAAACATTCAGTACTTC
CDR3: CASSHYGQENIQYF

J: TRBJ1-5
size: -
V: TRBV5-6
D: -
DNA: TGTGCCAGCAGCTTGGCCGGCGGGTATAGCAATCAGCCCCAGCATTTT
CDR3: CASSLAGGYSNQPQHF

J: TRBJ2-5
size: -
V: TRBV5-5
D: -
DNA: TGTGCCAGCAGCCAGACCCACGACGGGACCCAGTACTTC
CDR3: CASSQTHDGTQYF

J: TRBJ1-1
size: once
V: TRBV18
D: TRBD1
DNA: TGTGCCAGCTCACAGGGGGCGCCTGAAGCTTTCTTT
CDR3: CASSQGAPEAFF

J: TRBJ1-1
size: -
V: TRBV11-2
D: -
DNA: TGTGCCAGCAGCTTAGACATGTTGGTGAGGGTGAACACTGAAGCTTTCTTT
CDR3: CASSLDMLVRVNTEAFF

J: TRBJ2-7
size: -
V: TRBV27
D: -
DNA: TGTGCCAGCAGTCTCGGGACTCCCCCCTACGAGCAGTACTTC
CDR3: CASSLGTPPYEQYF

J: TRBJ2-7
size: -
V: TRBV7-2
D: TRBD1
DNA: TGTGCCAGCAGCCTACTCTCGACAGGGGGCGTAGGGTACGAGCAGTACTTC
CDR3: CASSLLSTGGVGYEQYF

J: TRBJ1-6
size: -
V: TRBV28
D: TRBD1
DNA: TGTGCCAGCACCCATGAGGACAGGGGGAATTCACCCCTCCACTTT
CDR3: CASTHEDRGNSPLHF

J: TRBJ2-5
size: -
V: TRBV19
D: -
DNA: TGTGCCAGTAGTATCGGTAGAGGGGAGACCCAGTACTTC
CDR3: CASSIGRGETQYF

J: TRBJ1-2
size: -
V: TRBV9
D: -
DNA: TGTGCCAGCAGCGCCACACCACAAAGGGGGGGATTGGAGGGCTACACCTTC
CDR3: CASSATPQRGGLEGYTF

J: TRBJ2-7
size: -
V: TRBV10-3
D: TRBD2
DNA: TGTGCCATCAGTGCCTCCTCCGGAGGGACTAATCCCTACGAGCAGTACTTC
CDR3: CAISASSGGTNPYEQYF

J: TRBJ2-7
size: -
V: TRBV6-5
D: TRBD1
DNA: TGTGCCAGCAGTCGAGGACAGGGGATCGAGCAGTACTTC
CDR3: CASSRGQGIEQYF

J: TRBJ2-2
size: -
V: TRBV5-8
D: -
DNA: TGTGCCAGCAGCTTAACGAGGACCGGGGAGCTGTTTTTT
CDR3: CASSLTRTGELFF

J: TRBJ1-2
size: -
V: TRBV2
D: TRBD1
DNA: TGTGCCAGCAGTAAAGGACAGGCAACCTGGGGAGGCTACACCTTC
CDR3: CASSKGQATWGGYTF

J: TRBJ1-5
size: -
V: TRBV6-5
D: TRBD1
DNA: TGTGCCAGCAGTTCGACAGGGTTTCAGCCCCAGCATTTT
CDR3: CASSSTGFQPQHF

J: TRBJ1-2
size: -
V: TRBV4-1
D: -
DNA: TGCGCCAGCAGCCAAGAGTGGTCAGGTTCTGGCACCTTC
CDR3: CASSQEWSGSGTF

J: TRBJ1-6
size: -
V: TRBV6-5
D: -
DNA: TGTGCCAGCAGCCTACAGGGTATCGGTAATTCACCCCTCCACTTT
CDR3: CASSLQGIGNSPLHF

J: TRBJ1-6
size: -
V: TRBV21-1
D: -
DNA: TGTGCCAGCAGCACCTACACACCTGACAGGGGGCATAATTCACCCCTCCACTTT
CDR3: CASSTYTPDRGHNSPLHF

J: TRBJ2-5
size: -
V: TRBV15
D: TRBD1
DNA: TGTGCCACCAGCAGAGTCAACAGGGGAGAGACCCAGTACTTC
CDR3: CATSRVNRGETQYF

J: TRBJ2-2
size: -
V: TRBV6-1
D: -
DNA: TGTGCCAGCACCGGGGTGAACACCGGGGAGCTGTTTTTT
CDR3: CASTGVNTGELFF